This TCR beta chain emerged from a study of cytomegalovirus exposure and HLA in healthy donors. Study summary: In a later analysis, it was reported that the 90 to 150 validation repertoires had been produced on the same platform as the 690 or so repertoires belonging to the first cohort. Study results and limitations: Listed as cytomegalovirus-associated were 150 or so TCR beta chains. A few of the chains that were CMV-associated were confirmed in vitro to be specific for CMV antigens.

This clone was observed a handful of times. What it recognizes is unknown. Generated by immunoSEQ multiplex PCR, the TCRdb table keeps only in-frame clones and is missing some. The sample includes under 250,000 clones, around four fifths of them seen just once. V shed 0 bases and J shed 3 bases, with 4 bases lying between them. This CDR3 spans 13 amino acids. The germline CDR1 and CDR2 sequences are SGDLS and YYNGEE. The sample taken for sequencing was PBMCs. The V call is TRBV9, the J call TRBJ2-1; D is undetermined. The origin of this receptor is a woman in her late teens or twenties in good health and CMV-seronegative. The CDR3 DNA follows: TGTGCCAGCAGCGTAGACCTCTACAATGAGCAGTTCTTC. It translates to CASSVDLYNEQFF.